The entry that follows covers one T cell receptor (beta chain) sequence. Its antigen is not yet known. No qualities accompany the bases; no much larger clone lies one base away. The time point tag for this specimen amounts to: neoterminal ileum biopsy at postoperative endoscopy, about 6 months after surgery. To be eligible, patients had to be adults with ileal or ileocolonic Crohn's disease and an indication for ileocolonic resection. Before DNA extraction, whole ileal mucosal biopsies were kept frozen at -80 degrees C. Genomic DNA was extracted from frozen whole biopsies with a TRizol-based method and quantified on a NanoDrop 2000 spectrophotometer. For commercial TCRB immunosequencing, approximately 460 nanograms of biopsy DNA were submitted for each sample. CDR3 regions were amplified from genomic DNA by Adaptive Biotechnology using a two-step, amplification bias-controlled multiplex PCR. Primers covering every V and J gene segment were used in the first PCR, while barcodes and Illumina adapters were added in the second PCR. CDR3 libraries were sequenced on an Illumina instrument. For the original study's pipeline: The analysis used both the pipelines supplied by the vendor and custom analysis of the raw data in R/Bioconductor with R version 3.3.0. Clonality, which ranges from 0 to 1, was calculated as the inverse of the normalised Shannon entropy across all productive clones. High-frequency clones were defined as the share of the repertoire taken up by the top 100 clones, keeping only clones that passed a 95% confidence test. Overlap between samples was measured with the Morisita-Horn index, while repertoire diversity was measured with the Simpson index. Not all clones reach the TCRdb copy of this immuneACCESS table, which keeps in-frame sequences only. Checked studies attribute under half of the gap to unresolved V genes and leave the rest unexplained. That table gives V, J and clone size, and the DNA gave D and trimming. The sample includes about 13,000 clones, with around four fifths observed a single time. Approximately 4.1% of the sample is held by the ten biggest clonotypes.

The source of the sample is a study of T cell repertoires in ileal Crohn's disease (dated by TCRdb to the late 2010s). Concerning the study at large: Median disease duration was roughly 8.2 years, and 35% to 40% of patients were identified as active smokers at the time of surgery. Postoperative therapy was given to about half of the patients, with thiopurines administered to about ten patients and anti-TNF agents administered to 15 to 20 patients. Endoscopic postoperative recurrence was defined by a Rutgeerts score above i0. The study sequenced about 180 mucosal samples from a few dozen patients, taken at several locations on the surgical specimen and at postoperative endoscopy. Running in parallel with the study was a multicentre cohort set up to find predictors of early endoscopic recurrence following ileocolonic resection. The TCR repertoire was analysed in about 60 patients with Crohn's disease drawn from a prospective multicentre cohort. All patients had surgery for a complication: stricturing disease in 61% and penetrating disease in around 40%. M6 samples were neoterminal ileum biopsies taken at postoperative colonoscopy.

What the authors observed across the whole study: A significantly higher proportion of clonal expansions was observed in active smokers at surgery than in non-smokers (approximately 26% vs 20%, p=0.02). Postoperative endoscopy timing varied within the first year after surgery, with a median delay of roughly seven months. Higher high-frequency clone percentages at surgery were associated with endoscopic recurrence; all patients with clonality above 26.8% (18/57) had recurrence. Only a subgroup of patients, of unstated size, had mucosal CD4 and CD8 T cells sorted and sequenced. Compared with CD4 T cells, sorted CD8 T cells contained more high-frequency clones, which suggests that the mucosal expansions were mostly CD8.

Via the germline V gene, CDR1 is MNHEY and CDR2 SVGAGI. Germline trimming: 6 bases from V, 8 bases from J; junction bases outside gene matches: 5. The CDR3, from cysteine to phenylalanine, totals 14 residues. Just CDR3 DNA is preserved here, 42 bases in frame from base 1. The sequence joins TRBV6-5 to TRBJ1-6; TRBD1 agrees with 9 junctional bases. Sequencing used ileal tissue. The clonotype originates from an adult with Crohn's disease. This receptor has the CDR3 CASRGDRDYSPLHF. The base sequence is TGTGCCAGCAGGGGGGACAGGGATTATTCACCCCTCCACTTT.